The rows below give T cell receptor beta chains drawn from one sample of a study of T cell repertoires in cytomegalovirus infection. TCRdb ran MiXCR on the reads and lists one entry per CDR3 protein. The table lists hundreds of thousands of distinct CDR3 sequences, 9.6% of them singletons. Sequenced: PBMCs. Source of these receptors: a human donor in good health (CMV status not recorded). Some clones in this sample may be carry-over from other donors' samples. Both conserved end residues are part of each CDR3. The D gene is left open where the match is weak. A clone size is listed for some rows: how often the clone was seen (once, few, many), or a class if it is expanded.

clone size,J gene,V gene,D gene,CDR3 DNA,CDR3 protein
many,TRBJ1-1,TRBV6-1,.,TGTGCCAGCAGTGACAGGGTGAGACCGAACACTGAAGCTTTCTTT,CASSDRVRPNTEAFF
many,TRBJ1-5,TRBV6-5,TRBD1,TGTGCCAGCAGTTACTCATACAGGGGTCGGCAGCCCCAGCATTTT,CASSYSYRGRQPQHF
many,TRBJ1-1,TRBV12-5,.,TGTGCTAGTGGCCCGAGGGGTACCACTGAAGCTTTCTTT,CASGPRGTTEAFF
many,TRBJ1-2,TRBV28,.,TGTGCCAGCACAACTTCCGGGCCCCATGGCTACACCTTC,CASTTSGPHGYTF
many,TRBJ2-3,TRBV28,.,TGTGCCAGCAGTTTGGTGCCTGGGAGTTCGGAAGGAGATACGCAGTATTTT,CASSLVPGSSEGDTQYF
.,TRBJ2-7,TRBV6-5,.,TGTGCCAGCAGTTATTCGGGTCGCTACGAGCAGTACTTC,CASSYSGRYEQYF
many,TRBJ2-1,TRBV7-2,.,TGTGCCAGCAGCTTAGCCGGGACTTCGAGCTCCTACAATGAGCAGTTCTTC,CASSLAGTSSSYNEQFF
few,TRBJ2-1,TRBV7-3,TRBD2,TGTGCCAGCAGCTTCTCAGGGACTAGCGGGGGAAGCTACAATGAGCAGTTCTTC,CASSFSGTSGGSYNEQFF
.,TRBJ1-5,TRBV20-1,.,TGCAGTGGAAGAGACCGGGACATATCCCTTGGGCCCCAGCATTTT,CSGRDRDISLGPQHF
many,TRBJ2-1,TRBV27,TRBD2,TGTGCCAGCAGCCCCCTAGCGGGGGGGCTCAATGAGCAGTTCTTC,CASSPLAGGLNEQFF
many,TRBJ1-1,TRBV6-2/TRBV6-3,.,TGTGCCAGCAGGGAATTTGACAGCCCCATGAACACTGAAGCTTTCTTT,CASREFDSPMNTEAFF
many,TRBJ2-1,TRBV20-1,TRBD2,TGCAGTGCTAGAGATTGGGGGGGCAATGAGCAGTTCTTC,CSARDWGGNEQFF
many,TRBJ1-1,TRBV12-3/TRBV12-4,TRBD1,TGTGCCAGCAGTTTAGCGCGGGGACAGGGGGCCACTGAAGCTTTCTTT,CASSLARGQGATEAFF
few,TRBJ2-7,TRBV13,.,TGTGCCAGCAGCTCTCTTGACAGAGAACGGTCCTACGAGCAGTACTTC,CASSSLDRERSYEQYF
many,TRBJ2-3,TRBV5-4,.,TGTGCCAGCAGCTTGAGTAGCGGTGGGACAGATACGCAGTATTTT,CASSLSSGGTDTQYF
many,TRBJ1-5,TRBV2,.,TGTGCCAGCAGTGGGCCGAGACAGCCCCAGCATTTT,CASSGPRQPQHF
.,TRBJ1-1,TRBV5-4,TRBD1,TGTGCCAGCAGCGGGAAGGACAGGGGTTCTGAAGCTTTCTTT,CASSGKDRGSEAFF
.,TRBJ1-2,TRBV5-6,.,TGTGCCAGCAGCTCAACGACGCATCTCTATGGCTACACCTTC,CASSSTTHLYGYTF
few,TRBJ2-2,TRBV5-1,.,TGCGCCAGCAGCTTGGTGGCAGGGTTCACCGGGGAGCTGTTTTTT,CASSLVAGFTGELFF
many,TRBJ1-5,TRBV29-1,.,TGCAGCGTTGGGGATGATTTAAGACAGAGACCGGATCAGCCCCAGCATTTT,CSVGDDLRQRPDQPQHF
.,TRBJ1-6,TRBV3-1,.,TGTGCCAGCAGCCAAGCGGGGGCGAATTCACCCCTCCACTTT,CASSQAGANSPLHF
many,TRBJ2-1,TRBV28,TRBD1,TGTGCCAGCAGTATTACAGGGGGCGTTTTATTTGAGCAGTTCTTC,CASSITGGVLFEQFF
many,TRBJ1-6,TRBV28,TRBD1,TGTGCCAGCTCCCCCCCGGGGACAGGGTCCTATAATTCACCCCTCCACTTT,CASSPPGTGSYNSPLHF
.,TRBJ1-1,TRBV2,TRBD1,TGTGCCAGCAGCGGACAGGAGTACACTGAAGCTTTCTTT,CASSGQEYTEAFF
many,TRBJ1-1,TRBV6-6,.,TGTGCCAGCAGTTACGCCGGCAACACTGAAGCTTTCTTT,CASSYAGNTEAFF
many,TRBJ2-3,TRBV20-1,.,TGCAGTGCTAGCGGACAGTTGGGGAGCACAGATACGCAGTATTTT,CSASGQLGSTDTQYF
.,TRBJ1-2,TRBV29-1,.,TGCAGCGTCAATGGGGCGGAAGCCTATGGCTACACCTTC,CSVNGAEAYGYTF
.,TRBJ2-7,TRBV4-2,TRBD1,TGTGCCAGCAGCCAAGATCTGTACAGGGGGCGAGAGCAGTACTTC,CASSQDLYRGREQYF
many,TRBJ2-3,TRBV7-6,.,TGTGCCAGCAGCTTATCGATAGATACGCAGTATTTT,CASSLSIDTQYF
many,TRBJ1-5,TRBV20-1,.,TGCAGTGCTAGCAGGGAGGATCAGCCCCAGCATTTT,CSASREDQPQHF
.,TRBJ2-1,TRBV19,TRBD2,TGTGCCAGTAGTCACCGAATAGCGGGGCCCTACAATGAGCAGTTCTTC,CASSHRIAGPYNEQFF
few,TRBJ1-2,TRBV15,.,TGTGCCACCAGCAGAGATATGAGTAATGGAGCTATGCGCTACTTC,CATSRDMSNGAMRYF
few,TRBJ2-2,TRBV10-3,.,TGTGCCATCAGGGCCGGGACAAAGAACACCGGGGAGCTGTTTTTT,CAIRAGTKNTGELFF
many,TRBJ2-1,TRBV7-7,.,TGTGCTAGCAGCTTAGCGTCAGGTCAACTCAATGAGCAGTTCTTC,CASSLASGQLNEQFF
few,TRBJ2-1,TRBV19,TRBD2,TGTGCCAGTAGTTCCCCGGGGGGGGTCGCGTACAATGAGCAGTTCTTC,CASSSPGGVAYNEQFF
many,TRBJ2-2,TRBV2,TRBD2,TGTGCCGGCGGGGGGGAAGGACTCCCCGGGGAGCTGTTTTTT,CAGGGEGLPGELFF
many,TRBJ1-2,TRBV6-5,.,TGTGCCAGCAGATCCCCCGGAGACTATGGCTACACCTTC,CASRSPGDYGYTF
once,TRBJ1-1,TRBV3-1,.,TGTGCCAGCAGCCAAGCGGGGGCAGGAGTGAACACTGAAGCTTTCTTT,CASSQAGAGVNTEAFF
few,TRBJ2-1,TRBV7-9,.,TGTGCCAGCTCCCCACCTCGGGGGCAAAAAAATGAGCAGTTCTTC,CASSPPRGQKNEQFF
many,TRBJ2-1,TRBV7-6,.,TGTGCCAGCAGCTTAAGGCTGGACAATGAGCAGTTCTTC,CASSLRLDNEQFF
many,TRBJ2-3,TRBV7-8,TRBD1,TGTGCCAGCAGCTCACCCCGACAGGGGGCCATCACAGATACGCAGTATTTT,CASSSPRQGAITDTQYF
many,TRBJ1-2,TRBV28,.,TGTGCCAGCAGTTTAAGACCGGCCTATGGCTACACCTTC,CASSLRPAYGYTF
few,TRBJ2-1,TRBV20-1,.,TGCAGTGCTAGACCCCCCGGATTTGAGCAGTTCTTC,CSARPPGFEQFF
.,TRBJ1-1,TRBV13,TRBD1,TGTGCCAGCAGCACAGGACAGGGGCTCCGTGAAGCTTTCTTT,CASSTGQGLREAFF
many,TRBJ2-5,TRBV11-3,.,TGTGCCAGCAGCTTAGGGGCGGGGGAGACCCAGTACTTC,CASSLGAGETQYF